The rows below give T cell receptor beta chains drawn from one sample of a study of cytomegalovirus exposure and HLA in healthy donors. Data came from immunoSEQ multiplex PCR; TCRdb stores just in-frame clones and leaves some out. The top ten clones hold roughly 0.93% of a sample with 250,000 to 350,000 clones, around nine tenths of them seen once. Sequences were obtained from PBMCs. All receptors derive from a woman aged 18 to 35 in good health and CMV-seronegative. CDR3s include the opening cysteine and the closing phenylalanine or tryptophan. Each record gives: D gene, J gene, V gene, CDR3 length, clone size, CDR3 DNA, CDR3 protein. The D gene is left open where the match is weak. Expanded clones are given a class, and other clones once, few, many or no size at all.

d_call: NA
j_call: TRBJ2-7
v_call: TRBV5-1
cdr3_length: 14
clone_size: NA
cdr3_nt: TGCGCCAGCAGCCGACCCGGACAGACCTACGAGCAGTACTTC
cdr3_aa: CASSRPGQTYEQYF

d_call: NA
j_call: TRBJ1-2
v_call: TRBV29-1
cdr3_length: 15
clone_size: NA
cdr3_nt: TGCAGCGTTTCACCCATGATGATCTTAGAGAAAGGCTACACCTTC
cdr3_aa: CSVSPMMILEKGYTF

d_call: TRBD2
j_call: TRBJ2-3
v_call: TRBV29-1
cdr3_length: 19
clone_size: NA
cdr3_nt: TGCAGCGTTGAGCGTGGGCTAGCGGGAGGGCCGGCGATCACAGATACGCAGTATTTT
cdr3_aa: CSVERGLAGGPAITDTQYF

d_call: NA
j_call: TRBJ1-2
v_call: TRBV28
cdr3_length: 11
clone_size: NA
cdr3_nt: TGTGCCAGCCACAGGGACTATGGCTACACCTTC
cdr3_aa: CASHRDYGYTF

d_call: TRBD1
j_call: TRBJ2-4
v_call: TRBV18
cdr3_length: 13
clone_size: NA
cdr3_nt: TGTGCCAGGGAGGACAGGGGCGGGGACATTCAGTACTTC
cdr3_aa: CAREDRGGDIQYF

d_call: NA
j_call: TRBJ2-2
v_call: TRBV18
cdr3_length: 13
clone_size: NA
cdr3_nt: TGTGCCAGCTCACTAAAGAACACCGGGGAGCTGTTTTTT
cdr3_aa: CASSLKNTGELFF

d_call: NA
j_call: TRBJ2-5
v_call: TRBV4-2
cdr3_length: 17
clone_size: few
cdr3_nt: TGTGCCAGCAGCCAAGATGTTCTAGCCGGGAACGGGGAGACCCAGTACTTC
cdr3_aa: CASSQDVLAGNGETQYF

d_call: NA
j_call: TRBJ2-7
v_call: TRBV28
cdr3_length: 14
clone_size: NA
cdr3_nt: TGTGCCAGCAGTTCAACCTGGCCCAACTACGAGCAGTACTTC
cdr3_aa: CASSSTWPNYEQYF

d_call: NA
j_call: TRBJ2-7
v_call: TRBV18
cdr3_length: 13
clone_size: NA
cdr3_nt: TGTGCCAGCTCCCCAGGGGGGGCTAAGGAGCAGTACTTC
cdr3_aa: CASSPGGAKEQYF

d_call: NA
j_call: TRBJ2-3
v_call: TRBV7-8
cdr3_length: 14
clone_size: NA
cdr3_nt: TGTGCCAGCAGCTTATACGTGGCGGGAGATACGCAGTATTTT
cdr3_aa: CASSLYVAGDTQYF

d_call: TRBD1
j_call: TRBJ1-4
v_call: TRBV4-1
cdr3_length: 17
clone_size: NA
cdr3_nt: TGCGCCAGCAGCCGCCTCGGGACAGGGGGTGGAAATGAAAAACTGTTTTTT
cdr3_aa: CASSRLGTGGGNEKLFF

d_call: TRBD2
j_call: TRBJ2-1
v_call: TRBV6-5
cdr3_length: 15
clone_size: NA
cdr3_nt: TGTGCCAGCAGCCCGACTAGCGGACGTTACAATGAGCAGTTCTTC
cdr3_aa: CASSPTSGRYNEQFF

d_call: NA
j_call: TRBJ2-5
v_call: TRBV2
cdr3_length: 13
clone_size: once
cdr3_nt: TGTGCCAGCAGTGCCCCCGCAGGGGAGACCCAGTACTTC
cdr3_aa: CASSAPAGETQYF

d_call: TRBD2
j_call: TRBJ2-7
v_call: TRBV27
cdr3_length: 15
clone_size: NA
cdr3_nt: TGTGCCAGCAGCCAAGGACTAGCGGGGACCTACGAGCAGTACTTC
cdr3_aa: CASSQGLAGTYEQYF

d_call: TRBD2
j_call: TRBJ2-5
v_call: TRBV7-3
cdr3_length: 14
clone_size: NA
cdr3_nt: TGTGCCAGCAGCTTAGGACTAGCGGAAGAGACCCAGTACTTC
cdr3_aa: CASSLGLAEETQYF

d_call: NA
j_call: TRBJ2-7
v_call: TRBV11-2
cdr3_length: 14
clone_size: NA
cdr3_nt: TGTGCCAGCAGCTTCTTACGGGATACCTACGAGCAGTACTTC
cdr3_aa: CASSFLRDTYEQYF

d_call: NA
j_call: TRBJ1-1
v_call: TRBV7-3
cdr3_length: 14
clone_size: NA
cdr3_nt: TGTGCCAGCAGCCCAGTCCCCTCCCCTACTGAAGCTTTCTTT
cdr3_aa: CASSPVPSPTEAFF

d_call: NA
j_call: TRBJ1-2
v_call: TRBV19
cdr3_length: 13
clone_size: NA
cdr3_nt: TGTGCCAGTAGTATAGGGGAGATGGCTGGCTACACCTTC
cdr3_aa: CASSIGEMAGYTF

d_call: NA
j_call: TRBJ2-2
v_call: TRBV29-1
cdr3_length: 13
clone_size: NA
cdr3_nt: TGCAGCGGTGGGGGCATAGGGGCCGGGGAGCTGTTTTTT
cdr3_aa: CSGGGIGAGELFF

d_call: TRBD1
j_call: TRBJ2-1
v_call: TRBV7-3
cdr3_length: 16
clone_size: few
cdr3_nt: TGTGCCAGCAGCTTCACCGGGACAGGACTCTACAATGAGCAGTTCTTC
cdr3_aa: CASSFTGTGLYNEQFF

d_call: NA
j_call: TRBJ1-2
v_call: TRBV18
cdr3_length: 13
clone_size: NA
cdr3_nt: TGTGCCAGCTCACCCGACGGGAACTATGGCTACACCTTC
cdr3_aa: CASSPDGNYGYTF

d_call: NA
j_call: TRBJ2-3
v_call: TRBV2
cdr3_length: 12
clone_size: NA
cdr3_nt: TGTGCCGTCCTGGGAGGTACAGATACGCAGTATTTT
cdr3_aa: CAVLGGTDTQYF

d_call: TRBD2
j_call: TRBJ2-7
v_call: TRBV27
cdr3_length: 15
clone_size: NA
cdr3_nt: TGTGCCAGCAGTTTAACGGCGGGAGTCCCCTACGAGCAGTACTTC
cdr3_aa: CASSLTAGVPYEQYF

d_call: TRBD2
j_call: TRBJ2-7
v_call: TRBV5-1
cdr3_length: 15
clone_size: NA
cdr3_nt: TGCGCCAGCAGCTCGGACACTAGCGGCTCCTACGAGCAGTACTTC
cdr3_aa: CASSSDTSGSYEQYF

d_call: NA
j_call: TRBJ2-3
v_call: TRBV29-1
cdr3_length: 14
clone_size: NA
cdr3_nt: TGCAGCGTTGGGGGTAACGAGCCCCTAGCTACGCAGTATTTT
cdr3_aa: CSVGGNEPLATQYF

d_call: NA
j_call: TRBJ2-7
v_call: TRBV2
cdr3_length: 16
clone_size: NA
cdr3_nt: TGTGCCAGCAGTGAAGCGGTCGGGACAAACTTGGGCGAGCAGTACTTC
cdr3_aa: CASSEAVGTNLGEQYF

d_call: NA
j_call: TRBJ1-2
v_call: TRBV7-2
cdr3_length: 16
clone_size: NA
cdr3_nt: TGTGCCAGCAGCTTAGGATTGGACCGTTCCGCGGGTGGCTACACCTTC
cdr3_aa: CASSLGLDRSAGGYTF

d_call: NA
j_call: TRBJ2-5
v_call: TRBV28
cdr3_length: 14
clone_size: NA
cdr3_nt: TGTGCCAGCAGTCCCATGGACAGTCAAGAGACCCAGTACTTC
cdr3_aa: CASSPMDSQETQYF